This T cell receptor beta chain was found in a study of radiation and T cells in renal cell carcinoma (dated by TCRdb to between 2020 and 2021). About the full investigation: The samples were obtained from a clinical trial, where primary renal cell carcinomas were treated with 15 Gy stereotactic body radiation therapy and then removed by nephrectomy 4 weeks afterward. A total of over 4 million unique CDR3 nucleotide sequences, encoding 2,658,974 unique CDR3 amino acid sequences, were found across all 55 or so samples. In total, approximately 51 samples, comprising 26 tumors and approximately 27 peripheral blood samples, were subjected to TCR beta sequencing.

With regard to this clone: Its antigen target is currently unknown. Base-call qualities are not available, and no considerably larger clone is one nucleotide away. The identical CDR3 is also encoded by other nucleotide sequences in the sample.

Including cysteine and phenylalanine, the CDR3 has 16 amino acids. Just CDR3 DNA is preserved here, 48 bases in frame from base 1. V sheds 2 bases and J sheds 2 bases, leaving 16 bases between their ends. CDR1 and CDR2, per the germline V gene, are SGHDT and YYEEEE. The immunoSEQ kit was used, according to the manufacturer's recommendations, to generate TCR beta libraries from genomic DNA. For library preparation, a first multiplex PCR was performed with proprietary primers, followed by a second PCR in which unique barcodes were added, and bead cleanups were performed after each round. A kit-provided positive control reaction and a negative control reaction were included in every sample batch. The final libraries underwent checking on an Agilent 4200 TapeStation D1000 ScreenTape, volumetric pooling, and quantification by qPCR. Sequencing ran on an Illumina NextSeq500 with a MidOutput 150-cycle cartridge, using 156 Read1 and 15 Index1 cycles with kit custom primers. The pooled library was loaded at about 0.98 pM, with an approximately 20% PhiX control spiked in. The source study handled its data this way. The vendor-processed data were analyzed in R, and a clonotype was defined as all T cells that share the same CDR3 nucleotide sequence. For clone abundance analyses, frequencies were normalized to the 10,000 most abundant clones in each sample. Before analysis, public T cell clones were removed, and these numbered fewer than six per sample on average. A difference in abundance of at least 32-fold between compartments was used to define tumor-enriched and baseline blood-enriched clonotypes. A beta-binomial differential abundance model was used to identify clonotypes that were expanded or contracted between blood time points. The Baroni-Urbani and Buser coefficient was used to measure tumor-blood repertoire similarity, and groups were compared with two-tailed Wilcoxon tests in R. In TCRdb, the immuneACCESS table is reduced to in-frame sequences with V and J assigned. These tables do not hold every clone; where another copy was compared, an unresolved V gene accounts for under half, and the others remain unexplained. V and J calls and clone size are those listed in that table; D and trimming were worked out from the DNA. This sample is represented by about 130,000 clones; roughly 80% of them were singletons. The ten largest clones add up to 2.5% to 3.5% of the sample.

Overall results and qualifications from the work: Tracking of blood repertoire dynamics stopped at three to five weeks after treatment, with no follow-up past that point. Because pretreatment tumor biopsies were not available, the study could not determine whether clonotypes were already present within the tumor at baseline. Effects of radiation dose or scheduling on the TCR repertoire could not be addressed with the single-armed trial design. In blood, the top tumor clonotypes increased from baseline to 2 weeks after radiation and then shrank by 4 weeks, which suggests a temporary expansion of tumor-resident clones.

Per the publication, the time point label means: baseline pretreatment blood. The treatment or condition label, read with the paper, signifies: 15 Gy SBRT to primary tumor, nephrectomy 4 weeks later. Serial peripheral blood from radiation-treated patients was sampled at baseline, 2 weeks and 4 weeks after SBRT to track tumor-enriched clonotypes. All patients had renal cell carcinoma with clear cell pathology. Genomic DNA for TCR sequencing was prepared using the QIAamp DNA Blood Mini Kit (Qiagen). The analyses included just those samples that passed every quality control check. The chain links TRBV5-6 with TRBJ1-1; the D gene cannot be resolved reliably. This TCR derives from a woman aged 60-70 years with renal cell carcinoma. Specimen: blood, collected from a patient whose treatment included radiotherapy and nephrectomy. CDR3 protein: CASSFIRVDTNTEAFF. The DNA sequence is TGTGCCAGCAGCTTTATACGGGTTGATACTAACACTGAAGCTTTCTTT.